A single sample is the source of the 15 T cell receptor beta chains below, sequenced in a study of cytomegalovirus exposure and HLA in healthy donors. The PCR had 60 Vbeta and 13 Jbeta primers. Clones were sequenced by immunoSEQ multiplex PCR, and TCRdb holds only the in-frame ones, with some missing. The top ten clones hold 1.3% to 1.5% of a sample with some 130,000 clones, almost 80% of them seen once. The sample was PBMCs. The receptor set was obtained from a female donor in good health and CMV-seronegative.

The chain joins TRBV15 to TRBJ1-2; D not certain. From germline, CDR1 is LNHNV and CDR2 YYDKDF (reference sequence). CDR3 length: 14 residues. Trimming took 3 bases from V and 3 from J, leaving 11 bases between them. The CDR3 DNA follows: TGTGCCACCAGCAGTGAGGGTTACGACTATGGCTACACCTTC. It encodes CATSSEGYDYGYTF.

This clone was seen more than once but under ten times. The CDR3 region is CASSWGGQETQYF. DNA for the CDR3: TGTGCCAGCAGCTGGGGGGGGCAAGAGACCCAGTACTTC. The genes are TRBV7-8 and TRBJ2-5; 7 bases line up with TRBD2. This CDR3 contains 13 residues. V dropped 4 bases and J dropped 2; count of bases not matched to a gene: 1. Looked up from germline, CDR1 is SGHVS and CDR2 is FQNEAQ.

This chain joins TRBV27 and TRBJ2-3; TRBD1 matches 8 bases. CDR1 MNHEY and CDR2 SMNVEV come from the germline V gene (reference sequence). The CDR3 extends over 14 amino acids. With 6 bases clipped from V and 3 bases from J, the junction kept 5 bases outside the gene matches. The CDR3 is CASRQDRGTDTQYF. CDR3 nucleotide sequence: TGTGCCAGCAGGCAAGACAGGGGTACAGATACGCAGTATTTT.

This chain connects TRBV4-3 to TRBJ2-7, with D possibly being TRBD1 (5 bases). CDR1 and CDR2 (germline): LGHNA, YSLEER. There are 14 residues in the CDR3. V was shortened by 4 bases and J by 5 bases, with 15 bases between the two germline ends. Here the CDR3 reads CASSLGVPGHEQYF. The CDR3 DNA reads TGCGCCAGCAGCCTAGGGGTCCCAGGGCACGAGCAGTACTTC.

V usage is TRBV27 and J usage is TRBJ2-7, with TRBD2 matching 8 bases. V was pared by 2 bases and J by 4 bases, with 1 base of the junction left unmatched. There are 13 residues in the CDR3. Germline loops: CDR1 MNHEY, CDR2 SMNVEV (reference sequence). In nucleotides, the CDR3 is TGTGCCAGCAGTTTAGGACTAGCTTACGAGCAGTACTTC. This encodes CASSLGLAYEQYF.

There are a few counts of this clone. This chain links TRBV13 with TRBJ2-3; the D gene is possibly TRBD1 (5 bases). V was trimmed by 4 bases and J by 1 base, leaving 9 bases between them. Germline CDR1 is PRHDT and CDR2 is FYEKMQ (reference sequence). The CDR3 is 14 residues long. CDR3 sequence reads: CASSWGRGTDTQYF. In nucleotides, the CDR3 is TGTGCCAGCAGCTGGGGCAGGGGCACAGATACGCAGTATTTT. Full variable domain (outside the CDR3, taken from reference TRBV13 and TRBJ2-3): AAGVIQSPRHLIKEKRETATLKCYPIPRHDTVYWYQQGPGQDPQFLISFYEKMQSDKGSIPDRFSAQQFSDYHSELNMSSLELGDSALYFCASSWGRGTDTQYFGPGTRLTVL.

This clone was found once. The genes are TRBV27 and TRBJ1-5; maybe TRBD1 (5 bases). Germline V CDR1 and CDR2: MNHEY, SMNVEV (reference sequence). This CDR3 spans 13 amino acids. V lost 3 bases and J 4 bases, leaving 7 bases between the germline ends. The CDR3 reads CASSFGGNQPQHF. The CDR3 DNA reads as TGTGCCAGCAGTTTCGGGGGTAATCAGCCCCAGCATTTT.

The V gene is TRBV15, the J gene TRBJ1-2, with TRBD1 identical over 10 bases. CDR3 length equals 14 residues. Germline CDR1 reads LNHNV; CDR2 reads YYDKDF (reference sequence). V shed 0 bases, J shed 8 bases, and the junction held 3 bases outside the gene matches. CDR3 DNA sequence: TGTGCCACCAGCAGAGATAGGACAGGGGGAGGCTACACCTTC. This codes for CATSRDRTGGGYTF.

This chain connects TRBV5-4 to TRBJ2-7; 9 bases fit TRBD1. J was trimmed by 5 bases and V by 4 bases; bases with no gene match: 4. The CDR3 spans 13 residues. From germline, CDR1 is SGHNT and CDR2 YYREEE (reference sequence). This chain's CDR3 is CASSPGQGDEQYF. The CDR3 region has the DNA TGTGCCAGCAGCCCGGGACAGGGCGACGAGCAGTACTTC.

The chain has TRBV5-4 and TRBJ1-4; D is unresolved. Germline-derived CDR1 and CDR2 are SGHNT and YYREEE (reference sequence). The CDR3 covers 15 residues. The ends were cut back, 0 bases at V and 0 bases at J, with 6 bases in the middle. The CDR3 region has the DNA TGTGCCAGCAGCTTGGCGGGAGCAACTAATGAAAAACTGTTTTTT. Protein sequence: CASSLAGATNEKLFF.

Notes on this clone: Germline is not matched at one junction end, which may reflect a read error. The chain is built from TRBV28 and TRBJ1-2; the D is unclear. The CDR3 is 15 residues long. Germline loops: CDR1 MDHEN, CDR2 SYDVKM. The CDR3 sequence is CASSFPRGGNYGCTF. In DNA form, the CDR3 reads TGTGCCAGCAGTTTCCCCCGGGGTGGAAACTATGGCTGCACCTTC.

The genes are TRBV27 and TRBJ2-7, with 10 bases identical to TRBD2. CDR3 length: 14 residues. Unmatched junction bases numbered 3, after V lost 3 bases and J lost 4 bases. CDR1 and CDR2 from the germline V gene are MNHEY and SMNVEV (reference sequence). The CDR3 coding sequence is TGTGCCAGCAGTTTTAGCGGGAGGTCGTACGAGCAGTACTTC. The encoded protein is CASSFSGRSYEQYF.

The V and J genes are TRBV10-3 and TRBJ2-7, with a possible D match to TRBD2 (6 bases). Germline-derived CDR1 and CDR2 are ENHRY and SYGVKD. The CDR3 sequence is 13 residues long. Trimming shortened V by 8 bases and J by 2 bases, and 13 bases separated the two germline ends. CDR3 residues: CAIRRDGTYEQYF. The DNA of the CDR3 is TGTGCCATCCGGCGGGACGGAACCTACGAGCAGTACTTC.

The gene calls are TRBV5-4 and TRBJ1-2; D ambiguous. Trimming left V 0 bases short and J 1 base short, with 7 bases between. Germline V gene sequence: CDR1 SGHNT, CDR2 YYREEE (reference sequence). The CDR3 sequence is 14 residues long. CDR3 sequence reads: CASSLGLRNYGYTF. CDR3 DNA: TGTGCCAGCAGCTTGGGGCTCCGTAACTATGGCTACACCTTC.

The chain joins TRBV21-1 to TRBJ2-5; the DNA was not compared with TRBD2, the D call given in the table. TRBV21-1 constitutes a pseudogene. The CDR3 length is 17 residues. This chain's CDR3 is CASSKGPGLELEETQYF. CDR3 sequence (DNA): TGTGCCAGCAGCAAAGGACCGGGACTAGAGTTGGAAGAGACCCAGTACTTC.